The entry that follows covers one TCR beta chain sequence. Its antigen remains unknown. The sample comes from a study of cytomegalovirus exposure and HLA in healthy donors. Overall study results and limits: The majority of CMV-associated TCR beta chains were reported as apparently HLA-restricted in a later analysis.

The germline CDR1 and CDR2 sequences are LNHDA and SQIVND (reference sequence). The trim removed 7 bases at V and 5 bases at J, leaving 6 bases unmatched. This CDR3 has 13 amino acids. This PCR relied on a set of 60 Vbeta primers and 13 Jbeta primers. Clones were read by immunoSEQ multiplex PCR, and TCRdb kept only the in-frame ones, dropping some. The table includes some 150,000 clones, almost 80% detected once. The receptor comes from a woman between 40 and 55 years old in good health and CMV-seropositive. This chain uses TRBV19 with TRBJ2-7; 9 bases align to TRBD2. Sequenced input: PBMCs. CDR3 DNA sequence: TGTGCCAGTACCCAGACTAGCGGCGACGAGCAGTACTTC. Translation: CASTQTSGDEQYF.